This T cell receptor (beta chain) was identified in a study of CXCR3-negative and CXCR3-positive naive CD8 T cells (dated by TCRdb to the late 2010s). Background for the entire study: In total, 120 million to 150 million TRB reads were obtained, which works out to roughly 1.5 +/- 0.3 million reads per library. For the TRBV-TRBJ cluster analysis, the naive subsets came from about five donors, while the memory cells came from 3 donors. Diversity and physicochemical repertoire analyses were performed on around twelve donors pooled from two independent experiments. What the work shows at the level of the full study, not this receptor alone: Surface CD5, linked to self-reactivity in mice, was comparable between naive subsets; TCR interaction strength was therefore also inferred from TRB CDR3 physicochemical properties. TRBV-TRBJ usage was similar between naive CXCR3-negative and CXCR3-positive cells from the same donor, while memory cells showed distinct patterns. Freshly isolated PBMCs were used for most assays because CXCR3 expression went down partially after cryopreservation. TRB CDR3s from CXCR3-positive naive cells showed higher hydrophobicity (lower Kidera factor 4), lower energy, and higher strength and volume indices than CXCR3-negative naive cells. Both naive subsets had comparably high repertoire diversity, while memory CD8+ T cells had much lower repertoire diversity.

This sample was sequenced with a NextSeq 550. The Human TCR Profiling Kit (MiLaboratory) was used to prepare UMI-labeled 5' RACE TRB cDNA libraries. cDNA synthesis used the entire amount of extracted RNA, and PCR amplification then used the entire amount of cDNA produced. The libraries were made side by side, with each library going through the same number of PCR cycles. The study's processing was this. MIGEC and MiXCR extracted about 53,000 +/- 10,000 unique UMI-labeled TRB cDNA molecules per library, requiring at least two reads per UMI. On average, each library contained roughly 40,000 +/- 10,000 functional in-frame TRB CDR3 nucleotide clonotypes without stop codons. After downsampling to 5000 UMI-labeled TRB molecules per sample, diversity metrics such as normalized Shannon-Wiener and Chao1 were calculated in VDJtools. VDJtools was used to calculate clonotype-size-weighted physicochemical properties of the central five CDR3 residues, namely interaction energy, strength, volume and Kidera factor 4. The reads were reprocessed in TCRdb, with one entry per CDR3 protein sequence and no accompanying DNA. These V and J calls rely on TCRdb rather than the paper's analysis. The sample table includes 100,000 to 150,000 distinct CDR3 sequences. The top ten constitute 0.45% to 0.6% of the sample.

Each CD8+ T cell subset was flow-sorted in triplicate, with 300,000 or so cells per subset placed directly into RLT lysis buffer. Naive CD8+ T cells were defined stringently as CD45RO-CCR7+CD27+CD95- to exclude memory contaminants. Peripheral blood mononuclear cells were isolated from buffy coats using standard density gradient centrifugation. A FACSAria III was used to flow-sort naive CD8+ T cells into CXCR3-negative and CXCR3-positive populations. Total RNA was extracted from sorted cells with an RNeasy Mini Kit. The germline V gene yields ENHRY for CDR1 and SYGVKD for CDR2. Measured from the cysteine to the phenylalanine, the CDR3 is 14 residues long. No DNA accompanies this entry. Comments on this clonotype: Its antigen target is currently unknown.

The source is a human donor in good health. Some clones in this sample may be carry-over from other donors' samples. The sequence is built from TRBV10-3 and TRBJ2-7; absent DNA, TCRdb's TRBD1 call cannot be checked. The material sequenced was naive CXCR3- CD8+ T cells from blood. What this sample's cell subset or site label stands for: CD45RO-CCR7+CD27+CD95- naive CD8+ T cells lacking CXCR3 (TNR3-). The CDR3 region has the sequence CAISVSLGADEQYF.